Below, one TCR beta chain is given with its context. The data were taken from a study of blood T cell repertoires in COVID-19. As for the study in general: Samples of COVID-19 (acute and convalescent) were obtained from the United States, Italy and Spain. PBMCs, B-cell-depleted T cells, or T cells were the source of the cDNA or gDNA that made up the material.

Seattle cases were enrolled at active infection and followed longitudinally. CDR1 is PRHDT and CDR2 is FYEKMQ in the germline V gene (reference sequence). The V and J ends lost 2 bases and 1 base, in that order; junction bases with no gene match: 8. The CDR3 spans 18 residues. Per the authors' pipeline: Amplified reference gene primers provided the basis for estimating nucleated cell counts. TCRdb keeps only in-frame clones here, not all; method: immunoSEQ multiplex PCR. D and trimming come from the DNA, and the V and J calls and clone size come from that table. The data contain about 250,000 clones, roughly 85% of them singletons.

V is TRBV13 and J is TRBJ2-1, with 10 bases lining up with TRBD2. The receptor comes from a man aged 50-60 years with COVID-19, enrolled during active disease. The sequenced material came from peripheral blood. The CDR3: CASSLPVLAGGSYNEQFF. CDR3 nucleotides: TGTGCCAGCAGCTTACCCGTGTTAGCGGGGGGTTCCTACAATGAGCAGTTCTTC.